This T cell receptor beta chain emerged from a study of OX40 agonist ivuxolimab in advanced cancers. Study outcomes and limitations: CD8+ T cells showed, on average, more clonal expansion than CD4+ cells. At doses 0.1 to 3.0 mg/kg, CD4+ and CD8+ clones expanded.

The table came from immunoSEQ multiplex PCR; TCRdb's copy has only in-frame clones and leaves some out. This table holds 80,000 to 85,000 clones, about 80% found once. Germline V gives CDR1 MDHEN, CDR2 SYDVKM. This CDR3 region has 12 residues. V dropped 9 bases and J dropped 7 bases, with 13 bases sitting between them. On this clone itself: Its antigen remains unknown.

This rearrangement joins TRBV28 to TRBJ1-5; D remains unclear. The sequenced sample was CD4+ or CD8+ T cells sorted from blood, obtained in a trial of the OX40 agonist ivuxolimab. This receptor was obtained from an adult with an advanced solid tumor such as melanoma, head and neck, liver or kidney cancer. The chain's CDR3 is CARARPRQPQHF. As DNA, the CDR3 is TGTGCCAGAGCCCGGCCCCGGCAGCCCCAGCATTTT.